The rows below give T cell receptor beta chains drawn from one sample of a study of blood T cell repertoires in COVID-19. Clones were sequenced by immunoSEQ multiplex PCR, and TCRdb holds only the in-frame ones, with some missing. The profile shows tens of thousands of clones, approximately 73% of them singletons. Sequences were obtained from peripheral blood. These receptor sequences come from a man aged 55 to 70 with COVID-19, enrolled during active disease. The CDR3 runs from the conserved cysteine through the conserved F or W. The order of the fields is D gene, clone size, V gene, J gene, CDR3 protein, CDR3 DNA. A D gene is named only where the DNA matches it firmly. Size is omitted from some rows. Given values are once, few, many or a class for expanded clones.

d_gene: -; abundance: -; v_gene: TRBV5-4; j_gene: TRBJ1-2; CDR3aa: CASSLTGMGGYGYTF; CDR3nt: TGTGCCAGCAGCTTGACCGGGATGGGGGGCTATGGCTACACCTTC
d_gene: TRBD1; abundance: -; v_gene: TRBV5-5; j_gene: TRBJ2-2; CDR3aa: CASSSDRARTGELFF; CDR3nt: TGTGCCAGCAGCTCTGACAGGGCCCGCACCGGGGAGCTGTTTTTT
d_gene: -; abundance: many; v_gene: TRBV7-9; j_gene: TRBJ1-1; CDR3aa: CASSFGGNTEAFF; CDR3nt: TGTGCCAGCAGCTTCGGGGGAAACACTGAAGCTTTCTTT
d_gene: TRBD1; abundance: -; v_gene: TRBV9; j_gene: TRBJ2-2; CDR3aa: CASSVEPGQSNTGELFF; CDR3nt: TGTGCCAGCAGCGTAGAACCGGGACAGTCGAACACCGGGGAGCTGTTTTTT
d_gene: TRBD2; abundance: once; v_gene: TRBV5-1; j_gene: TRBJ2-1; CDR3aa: CASMVSGGSSYNEQFF; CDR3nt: TGCGCCAGCATGGTTAGCGGGGGGAGCTCCTACAATGAGCAGTTCTTC
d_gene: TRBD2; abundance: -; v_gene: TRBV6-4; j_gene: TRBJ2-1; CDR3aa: CASRILAGGIGEQFF; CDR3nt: TGTGCCAGCAGGATACTAGCGGGAGGGATTGGGGAGCAGTTCTTC
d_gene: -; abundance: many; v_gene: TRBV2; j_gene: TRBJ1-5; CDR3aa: CACDSSNQPQHF; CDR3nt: TGTGCCTGCGACAGTAGCAATCAGCCCCAGCATTTT
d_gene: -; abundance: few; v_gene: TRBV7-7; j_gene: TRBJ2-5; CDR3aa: CASSFKAGGQETQYF; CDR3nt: TGTGCCAGCAGCTTCAAGGCCGGGGGACAAGAGACCCAGTACTTC
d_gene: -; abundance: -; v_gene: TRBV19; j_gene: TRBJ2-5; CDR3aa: CASRPAPGETQYF; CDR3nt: TGTGCCAGTAGGCCGGCGCCCGGGGAGACCCAGTACTTC
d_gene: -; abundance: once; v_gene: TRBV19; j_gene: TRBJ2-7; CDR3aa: CASSIGGTVNEQYF; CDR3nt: TGTGCCAGTAGTATAGGAGGAACTGTCAACGAGCAGTACTTC
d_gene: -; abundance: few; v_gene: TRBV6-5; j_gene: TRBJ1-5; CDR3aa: CASSLTGFNQPQHF; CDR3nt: TGTGCCAGCAGTCTGACAGGCTTCAATCAGCCCCAGCATTTT
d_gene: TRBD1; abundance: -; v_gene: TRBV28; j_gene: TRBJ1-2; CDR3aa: CASSSYRGDGYTF; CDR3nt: TGTGCCAGCAGTTCGTACAGGGGGGATGGCTACACCTTC
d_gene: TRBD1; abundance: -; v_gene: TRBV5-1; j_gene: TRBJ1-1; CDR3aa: CASSFDGDRGYITEAFF; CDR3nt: TGCGCCAGCAGCTTTGATGGGGACAGAGGTTATATTACTGAAGCTTTCTTT
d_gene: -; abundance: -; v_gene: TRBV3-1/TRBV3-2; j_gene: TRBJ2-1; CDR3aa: CASSLISGVDEQFF; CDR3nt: TGTGCCAGCAGCCTTATCTCCGGAGTAGATGAGCAGTTCTTC
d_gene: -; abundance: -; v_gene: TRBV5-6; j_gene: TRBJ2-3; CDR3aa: CASSVDYADTQYF; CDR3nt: TGTGCCAGCAGCGTCGACTACGCGGATACGCAGTATTTT
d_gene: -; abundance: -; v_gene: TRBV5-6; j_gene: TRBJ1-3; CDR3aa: CASRPVSGNTIYF; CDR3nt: TGTGCCAGCAGGCCAGTTTCTGGAAACACCATATATTTT
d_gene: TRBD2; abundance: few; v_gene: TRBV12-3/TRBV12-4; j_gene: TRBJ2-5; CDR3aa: CASSLSGRAYF; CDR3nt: TGTGCCAGCAGTTTAAGCGGGAGGGCGTACTTC
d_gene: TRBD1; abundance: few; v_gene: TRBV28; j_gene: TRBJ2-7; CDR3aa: CASSFKGTGVFEQYF; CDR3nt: TGTGCCAGCAGTTTTAAAGGGACAGGGGTATTCGAGCAGTACTTC
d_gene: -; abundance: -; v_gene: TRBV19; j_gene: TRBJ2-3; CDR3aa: CASSRPGNTSTDTQYF; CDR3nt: TGTGCCAGTAGTAGGCCAGGTAATACTAGCACAGATACGCAGTATTTT
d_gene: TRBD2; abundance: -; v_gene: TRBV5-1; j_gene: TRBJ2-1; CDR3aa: CASSLLAGAGEQFF; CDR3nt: TGCGCCAGCAGCTTACTAGCGGGAGCGGGGGAGCAGTTCTTC
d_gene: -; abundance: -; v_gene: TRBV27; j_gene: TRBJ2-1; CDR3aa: CASSSLGRGSLWQFF; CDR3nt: TGTGCCAGCAGTTCACTAGGTCGAGGTTCGCTTTGGCAGTTCTTC
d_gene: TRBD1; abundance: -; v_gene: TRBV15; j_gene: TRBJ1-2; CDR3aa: CATSRQTGASYGYTF; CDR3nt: TGTGCCACCAGCAGACAAACAGGGGCCTCCTATGGCTACACCTTC
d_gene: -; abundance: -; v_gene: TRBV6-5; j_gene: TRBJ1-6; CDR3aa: CASRSSYNSPLHF; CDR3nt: TGTGCCAGCAGGAGCTCCTATAATTCACCCCTCCACTTT
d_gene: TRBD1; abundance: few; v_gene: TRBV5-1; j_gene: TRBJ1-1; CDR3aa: CASSSGTVGTEAFF; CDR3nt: TGCGCCAGCAGCTCAGGGACAGTTGGCACTGAAGCTTTCTTT
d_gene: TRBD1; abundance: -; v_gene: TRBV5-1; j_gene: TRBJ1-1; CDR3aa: CASNPDRGGVNTEAFF; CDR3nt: TGCGCCAGCAACCCAGACAGGGGCGGTGTGAACACTGAAGCTTTCTTT
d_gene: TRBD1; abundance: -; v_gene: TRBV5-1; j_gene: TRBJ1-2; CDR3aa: CASRQDRGDGYTF; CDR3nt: TGCGCCAGCAGACAGGACAGGGGGGATGGCTACACCTTC
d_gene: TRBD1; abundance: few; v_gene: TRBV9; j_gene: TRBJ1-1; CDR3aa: CASSGTGNAPNTEAFF; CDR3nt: TGTGCCAGCAGCGGGACAGGGAACGCACCGAACACTGAAGCTTTCTTT
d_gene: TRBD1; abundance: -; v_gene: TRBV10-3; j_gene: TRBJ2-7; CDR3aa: CATNTGTGAEQYF; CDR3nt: TGTGCCACCAATACCGGGACAGGGGCCGAGCAGTACTTC
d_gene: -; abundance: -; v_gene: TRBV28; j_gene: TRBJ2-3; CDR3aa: CASTSEAGLTDTQYF; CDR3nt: TGTGCCAGCACTTCCGAGGCGGGACTGACAGATACGCAGTATTTT
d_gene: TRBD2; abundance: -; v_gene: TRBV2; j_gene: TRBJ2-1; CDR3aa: CASRRAGGFYEQFF; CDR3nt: TGTGCCAGCAGGAGAGCGGGAGGGTTCTATGAGCAGTTCTTC
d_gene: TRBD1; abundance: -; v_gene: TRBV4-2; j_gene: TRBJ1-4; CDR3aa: CASSQDLNGQGATNEKLFF; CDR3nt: TGTGCCAGCAGCCAAGATCTTAATGGACAGGGGGCCACTAATGAAAAACTGTTTTTT
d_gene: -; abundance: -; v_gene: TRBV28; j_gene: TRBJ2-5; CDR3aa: CASSSRPGVETQYF; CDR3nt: TGTGCCAGCAGTTCGAGACCCGGGGTGGAGACCCAGTACTTC
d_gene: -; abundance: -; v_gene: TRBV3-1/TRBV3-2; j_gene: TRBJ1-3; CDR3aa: CASSLGVGNTIYF; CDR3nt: TGTGCCAGCAGTCTCGGGGTTGGAAACACCATATATTTT
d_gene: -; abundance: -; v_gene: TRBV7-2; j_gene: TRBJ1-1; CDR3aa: CASSLKQFSTEAFF; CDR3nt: TGTGCCAGCAGCTTAAAACAGTTTTCCACTGAAGCTTTCTTT
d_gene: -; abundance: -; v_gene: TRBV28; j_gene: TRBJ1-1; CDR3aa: CASSMEIPEAFF; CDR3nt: TGTGCCAGCAGTATGGAGATCCCTGAAGCTTTCTTT
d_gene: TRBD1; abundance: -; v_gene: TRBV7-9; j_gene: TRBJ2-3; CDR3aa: CAIDRESTDTQYF; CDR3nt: TGTGCCATTGACAGGGAGTCCACAGATACGCAGTATTTT
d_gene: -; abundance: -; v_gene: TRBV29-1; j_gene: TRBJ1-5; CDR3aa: CSVEDTGSGQPQHF; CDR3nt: TGCAGCGTTGAAGATACAGGGTCGGGGCAGCCCCAGCATTTT
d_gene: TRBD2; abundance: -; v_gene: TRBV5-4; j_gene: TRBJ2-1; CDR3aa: CASSLASGSAKNEQFF; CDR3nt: TGTGCCAGCAGCTTGGCAAGCGGGAGTGCTAAAAATGAGCAGTTCTTC
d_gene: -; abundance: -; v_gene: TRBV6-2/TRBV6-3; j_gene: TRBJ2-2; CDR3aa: CASSSDTGELFF; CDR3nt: TGTGCCAGCAGCTCAGACACCGGGGAGCTGTTTTTT
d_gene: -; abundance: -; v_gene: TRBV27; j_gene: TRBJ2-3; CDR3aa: CASSRGGADTQYF; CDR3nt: TGTGCCAGCAGTAGGGGGGGAGCAGATACGCAGTATTTT
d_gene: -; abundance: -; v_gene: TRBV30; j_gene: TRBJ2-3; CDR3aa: CAWSRGGNADTQYF; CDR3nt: TGTGCCTGGAGTAGGGGGGGCAATGCAGATACGCAGTATTTT
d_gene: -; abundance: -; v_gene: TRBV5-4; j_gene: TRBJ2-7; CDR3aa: CASSLGAYEQYF; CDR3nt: TGTGCCAGCAGCTTGGGAGCCTACGAGCAGTACTTC
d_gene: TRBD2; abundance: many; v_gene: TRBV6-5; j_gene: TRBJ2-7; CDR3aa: CASKNLAGRTYEQYF; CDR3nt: TGTGCCAGCAAAAACCTAGCGGGACGTACCTACGAGCAGTACTTC
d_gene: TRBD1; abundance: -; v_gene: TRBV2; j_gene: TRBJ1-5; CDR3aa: CASTVSTGGNQPQHF; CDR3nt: TGTGCCAGCACCGTCTCGACAGGGGGCAATCAGCCCCAGCATTTT
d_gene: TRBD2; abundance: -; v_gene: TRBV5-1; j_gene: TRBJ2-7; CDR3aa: CASSLGLRDYPPEQYF; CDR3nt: TGCGCCAGCAGCTTGGGCCTTAGGGACTACCCCCCTGAGCAGTACTTC
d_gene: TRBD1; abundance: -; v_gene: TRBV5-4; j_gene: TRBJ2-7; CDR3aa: CASSPLTGTGGYEQYF; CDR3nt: TGTGCCAGCAGCCCTCTCACCGGGACAGGAGGCTACGAGCAGTACTTC
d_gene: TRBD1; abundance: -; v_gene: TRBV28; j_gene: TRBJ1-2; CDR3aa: CASRPGQGFGYTF; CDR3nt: TGTGCCAGCAGACCCGGACAGGGGTTTGGCTACACCTTC
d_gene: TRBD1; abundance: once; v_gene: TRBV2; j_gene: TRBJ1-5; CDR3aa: CASRAQGTESNQPQHF; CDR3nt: TGTGCCAGCAGGGCACAGGGGACTGAGAGCAATCAGCCCCAGCATTTT
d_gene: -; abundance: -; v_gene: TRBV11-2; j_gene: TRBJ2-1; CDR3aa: CASSVPGTTYNEQFF; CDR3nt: TGTGCCAGCAGCGTCCCCGGGACAACTTACAATGAGCAGTTCTTC
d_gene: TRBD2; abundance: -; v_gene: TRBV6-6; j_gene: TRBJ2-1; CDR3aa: CASRGGDVLNEQFF; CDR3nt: TGTGCCAGCAGGGGAGGGGACGTTTTAAATGAGCAGTTCTTC
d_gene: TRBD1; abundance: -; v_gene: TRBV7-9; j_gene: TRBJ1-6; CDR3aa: CASRPKDRHNSPLHF; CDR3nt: TGTGCCAGCAGACCCAAGGACAGGCATAATTCACCCCTCCACTTT
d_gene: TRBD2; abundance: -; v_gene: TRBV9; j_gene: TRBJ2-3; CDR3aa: CASSPGTSGRGDTQYF; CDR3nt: TGTGCCAGCAGCCCCGGGACTAGCGGGAGGGGGGATACGCAGTATTTT